This note documents a single T cell receptor beta chain sequence. V was cut by 1 base and J by 6 bases, with 8 bases left in between. Germline CDR1 is SGHDT and CDR2 is YYEEEE. The CDR3 covers 13 residues. Profiled with immunoSEQ multiplex PCR; TCRdb holds only in-frame clones, not every one. The top ten clones hold 3.9% of a sample with under 150,000 clones, around 82% of them seen once. This specimen comes from a study of blood T cell repertoires in COVID-19. The study recruited people aged roughly 18 to 89 years across approximately 24 US areas. The rearrangement uses TRBV5-6 and TRBJ2-1, with D perhaps TRBD1 (6 bases). The sample taken for sequencing was PBMCs or T cells enriched from blood (not recorded which). The TCR was taken from a man aged 50-60 years in a cohort exposed to, infected with or recovered from COVID-19 (not recorded which). The CDR3 loop is CASSLTGPNEQFF. The CDR3, as DNA: TGTGCCAGCAGCTTGACAGGGCCCAATGAGCAGTTCTTC.